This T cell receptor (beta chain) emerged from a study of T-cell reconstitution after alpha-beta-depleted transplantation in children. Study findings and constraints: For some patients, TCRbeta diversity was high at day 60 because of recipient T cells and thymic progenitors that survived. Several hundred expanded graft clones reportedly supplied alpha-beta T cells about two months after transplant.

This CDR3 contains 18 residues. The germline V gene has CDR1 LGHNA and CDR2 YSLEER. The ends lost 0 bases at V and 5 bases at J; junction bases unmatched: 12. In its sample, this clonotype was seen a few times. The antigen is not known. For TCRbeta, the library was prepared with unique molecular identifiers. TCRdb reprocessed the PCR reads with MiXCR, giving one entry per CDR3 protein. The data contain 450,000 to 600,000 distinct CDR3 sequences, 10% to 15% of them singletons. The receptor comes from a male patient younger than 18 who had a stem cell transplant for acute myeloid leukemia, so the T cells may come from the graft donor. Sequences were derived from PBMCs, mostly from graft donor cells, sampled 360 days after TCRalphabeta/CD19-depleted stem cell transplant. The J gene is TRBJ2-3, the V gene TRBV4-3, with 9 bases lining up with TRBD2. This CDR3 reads CASSQERLAGGPGDTQYF. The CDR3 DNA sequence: TGCGCCAGCAGCCAAGAGAGATTGGCGGGAGGGCCTGGAGATACGCAGTATTTT.